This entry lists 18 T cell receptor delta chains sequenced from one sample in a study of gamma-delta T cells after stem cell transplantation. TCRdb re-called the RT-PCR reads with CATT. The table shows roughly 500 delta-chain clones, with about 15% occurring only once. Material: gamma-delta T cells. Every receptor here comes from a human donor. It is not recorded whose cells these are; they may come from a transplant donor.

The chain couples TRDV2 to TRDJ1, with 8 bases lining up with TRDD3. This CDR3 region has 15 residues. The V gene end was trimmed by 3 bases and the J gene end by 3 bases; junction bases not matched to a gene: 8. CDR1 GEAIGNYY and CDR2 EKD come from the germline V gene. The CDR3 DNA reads TGTGCCTGTGACTCCCTACTGGGGGCCTCCGATAAACTCATCTTT. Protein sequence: CACDSLLGASDKLIF.

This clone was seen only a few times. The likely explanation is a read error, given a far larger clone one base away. CDR3 residues: CALGEGLSGRILPTCPALTAQLFF. CDR3 bases: TGTGCTCTTGGGGAAGGTTTGTCTGGTAGGATACTTCCTACCTGCCCCGCTTTGACAGCACAACTCTTCTTT. This rearrangement joins TRDV1 to TRDJ2; 8 positions match TRDD2. Germline CDR1 TSWWSYY, CDR2 QGS. There are 24 residues in the CDR3. Trimming removed 2 bases from V and 0 bases from J; junction bases left unmatched: 26.

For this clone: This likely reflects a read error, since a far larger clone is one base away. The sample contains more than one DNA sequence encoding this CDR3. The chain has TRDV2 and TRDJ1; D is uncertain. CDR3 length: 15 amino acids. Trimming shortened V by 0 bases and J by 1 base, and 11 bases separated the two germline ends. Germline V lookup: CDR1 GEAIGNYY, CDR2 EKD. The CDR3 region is CACDTVGTLTDKLIF. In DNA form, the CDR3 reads TGTGCCTGTGACACCGTGGGAACCCTCACCGATAAACTCATCTTT.

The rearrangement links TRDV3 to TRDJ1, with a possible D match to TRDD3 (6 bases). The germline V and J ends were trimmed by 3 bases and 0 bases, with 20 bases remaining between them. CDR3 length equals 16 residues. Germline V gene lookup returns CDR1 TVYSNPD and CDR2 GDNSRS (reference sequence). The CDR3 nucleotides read TGTGCCTTCTTAGGCCACGGGGGACCATACACCGATAAACTCATCTTT. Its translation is CAFLGHGGPYTDKLIF.

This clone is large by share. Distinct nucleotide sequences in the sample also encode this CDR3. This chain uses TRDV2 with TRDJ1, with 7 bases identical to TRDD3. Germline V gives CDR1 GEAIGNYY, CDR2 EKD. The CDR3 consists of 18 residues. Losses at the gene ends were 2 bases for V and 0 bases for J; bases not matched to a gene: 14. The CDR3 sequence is CACDNLLLKTGDTDKLIF. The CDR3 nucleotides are TGTGCCTGTGACAACTTACTGCTTAAGACTGGGGACACCGATAAACTCATCTTT.

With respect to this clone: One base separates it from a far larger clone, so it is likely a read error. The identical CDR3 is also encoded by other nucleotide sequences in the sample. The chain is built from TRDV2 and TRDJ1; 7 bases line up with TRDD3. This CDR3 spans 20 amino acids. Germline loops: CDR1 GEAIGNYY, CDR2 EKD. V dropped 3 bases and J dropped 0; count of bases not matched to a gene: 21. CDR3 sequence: CACDPIGGGDNLRHTDKLIF. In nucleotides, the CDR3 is TGTGCCTGTGACCCTATTGGCGGCGGGGATAACCTAAGGCACACCGATAAACTCATCTTT.

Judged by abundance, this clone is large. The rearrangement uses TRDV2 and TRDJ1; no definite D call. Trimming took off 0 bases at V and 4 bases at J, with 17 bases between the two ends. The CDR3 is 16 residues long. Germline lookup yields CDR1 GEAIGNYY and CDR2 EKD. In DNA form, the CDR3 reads TGTGCCTGTGACACCGTCGGGCACCCCCCCAGCGATAAACTCATCTTT. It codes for CACDTVGHPPSDKLIF.

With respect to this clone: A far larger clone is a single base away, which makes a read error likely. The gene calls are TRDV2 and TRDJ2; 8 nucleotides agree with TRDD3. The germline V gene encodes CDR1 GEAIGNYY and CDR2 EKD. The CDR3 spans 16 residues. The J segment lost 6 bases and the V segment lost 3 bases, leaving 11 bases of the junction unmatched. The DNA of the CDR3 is TGTGCCTGTGACGACGTACTGGGGGGCCTGGCAGCACAACTCTTCTTT. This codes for CACDDVLGGLAAQLFF.

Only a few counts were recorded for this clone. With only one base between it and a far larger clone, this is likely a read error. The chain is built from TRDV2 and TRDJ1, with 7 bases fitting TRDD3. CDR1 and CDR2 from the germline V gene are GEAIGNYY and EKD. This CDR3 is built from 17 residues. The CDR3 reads CARDTVLGRQQNDKLIF. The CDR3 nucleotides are TGTGCCCGTGACACCGTACTGGGGCGACAACAAAACGATAAACTCATCTTT.

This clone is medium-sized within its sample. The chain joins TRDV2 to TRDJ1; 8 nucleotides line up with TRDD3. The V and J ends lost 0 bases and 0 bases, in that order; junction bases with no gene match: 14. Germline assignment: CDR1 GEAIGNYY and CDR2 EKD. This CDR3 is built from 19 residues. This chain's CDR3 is CACDTVVGTGGPNTDKLIF. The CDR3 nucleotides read TGTGCCTGTGACACCGTCGTCGGTACTGGGGGCCCTAACACCGATAAACTCATCTTT.

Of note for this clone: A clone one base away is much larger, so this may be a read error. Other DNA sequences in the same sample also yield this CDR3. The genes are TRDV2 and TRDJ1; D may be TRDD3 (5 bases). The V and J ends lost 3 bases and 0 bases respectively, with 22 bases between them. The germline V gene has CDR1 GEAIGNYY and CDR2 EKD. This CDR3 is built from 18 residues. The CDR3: CACDPLGSRDLYTDKLIF. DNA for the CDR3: TGTGCCTGTGACCCCCTGGGTAGCCGGGATCTGTACACCGATAAACTCATCTTT.

The CDR3 region has the DNA TGTGCCTGTGACAAACTGGGGGATACGCGATACACCGATAAACTCATCTTT. Translating it yields CACDKLGDTRYTDKLIF. V usage is TRDV2 and J usage is TRDJ1; TRDD3 matches at 13 bases. V was clipped by 2 bases and J by 0 bases; unmatched bases: 5. The CDR3 length is 17 residues. The germline gives CDR1 GEAIGNYY, CDR2 EKD.

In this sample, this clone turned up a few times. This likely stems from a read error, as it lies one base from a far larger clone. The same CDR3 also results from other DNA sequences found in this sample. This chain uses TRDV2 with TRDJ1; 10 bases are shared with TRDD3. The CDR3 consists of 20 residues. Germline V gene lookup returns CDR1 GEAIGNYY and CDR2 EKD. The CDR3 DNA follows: TGCGCCTGTGACACCTTAGGCGGGGGATACGCGGAGGCCACCACCGATAAACTCATCTTT. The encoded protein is CACDTLGGGYAEATTDKLIF.

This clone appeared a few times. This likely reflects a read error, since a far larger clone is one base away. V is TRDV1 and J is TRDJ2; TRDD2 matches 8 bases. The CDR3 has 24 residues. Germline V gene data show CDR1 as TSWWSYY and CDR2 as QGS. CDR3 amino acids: CALGEGLSGRILPTYPALTAQPFF. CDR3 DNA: TGTGCTCTTGGGGAAGGTTTGTCTGGTAGGATACTTCCTACCTACCCCGCTTTGACAGCACAACCCTTCTTT.

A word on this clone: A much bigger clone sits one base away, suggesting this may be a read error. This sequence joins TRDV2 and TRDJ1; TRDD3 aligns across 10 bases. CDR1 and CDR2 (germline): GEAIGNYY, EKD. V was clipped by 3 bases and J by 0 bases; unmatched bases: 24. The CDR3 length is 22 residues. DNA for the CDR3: TGTGCCTGTGACTCACTCCCAAATCGCGCTCTGGGGGATAAACTGGACACCGATAAACTCATCTTT. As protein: CACDSLPNRALGDKLDTDKLIF.

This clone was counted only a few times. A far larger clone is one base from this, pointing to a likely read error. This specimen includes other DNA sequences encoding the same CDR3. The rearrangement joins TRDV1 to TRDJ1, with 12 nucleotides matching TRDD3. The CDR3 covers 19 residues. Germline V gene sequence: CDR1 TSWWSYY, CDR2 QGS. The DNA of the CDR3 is TGTGCTCTTGGGGAAATAACTGGGGGATACCGATTTTACACCGATAAGCTCATCTTT. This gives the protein CALGEITGGYRFYTDKLIF.

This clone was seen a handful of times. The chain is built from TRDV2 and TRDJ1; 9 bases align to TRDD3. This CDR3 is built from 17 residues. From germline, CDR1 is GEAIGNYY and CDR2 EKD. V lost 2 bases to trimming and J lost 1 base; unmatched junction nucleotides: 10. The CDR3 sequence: CACDKLGDAVRTDKLIF. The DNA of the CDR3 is TGTGCCTGTGACAAGCTGGGGGATGCCGTACGCACCGATAAACTCATCTTT.

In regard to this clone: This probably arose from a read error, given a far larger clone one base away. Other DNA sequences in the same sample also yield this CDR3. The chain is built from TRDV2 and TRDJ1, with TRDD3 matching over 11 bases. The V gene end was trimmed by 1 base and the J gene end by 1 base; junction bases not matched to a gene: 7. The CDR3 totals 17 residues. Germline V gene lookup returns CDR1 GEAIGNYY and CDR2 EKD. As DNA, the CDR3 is TGTGCCTGTGACACGCTGGGGGATACCCAGAGCACCGATAAACTCATCTTT. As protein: CACDTLGDTQSTDKLIF.